This TCR beta chain originates from a study of blood T cell repertoires in COVID-19. About the study: Samples representing acute and convalescent COVID-19 were sourced from the United States, Italy and Spain. PBMCs, B-cell-depleted T cells, or T cells provided the cDNA or gDNA that made up the material.

Residents of 20 to 25 US areas, aged 18 to 89 years, made up the participants. As handled by the study authors: Amplification of reference gene primers provided the estimated nucleated cell counts. The protocol was immunoSEQ multiplex PCR, while the TCRdb copy is restricted to in-frame clones and leaves out a portion. V, J and clone size are those of that table, while D and trimming were read from the DNA. This table has 250,000 to 300,000 clones, just over 90% appearing once. Germline assignment: CDR1 LNHDA and CDR2 SQIVND (reference sequence). V gave up 6 bases and J gave up 6 bases; unmatched junction bases: 11. This CDR3 is built from 15 residues.

The TCR originated in a woman in her 40s with acute COVID-19. The V and J genes are TRBV19 and TRBJ2-1; 7 positions agree with TRBD2. Sequencing was carried out using PBMCs or T cells enriched from blood (not recorded which). Here the CDR3 reads CASSKKRDNGNEQFF. The CDR3 nucleotides read TGTGCCAGTAGCAAAAAGCGGGATAACGGCAATGAGCAGTTCTTC.